This TCR beta chain was sequenced during a study of early T cells in non-severe SARS-CoV-2 infection. Using its own MiXCR run on the 5' RACE reads, TCRdb lists one record per CDR3 protein. Among 45,000 to 55,000 distinct CDR3 sequences listed, 5.5% to 7.5% were seen once. Trimming took off 2 bases at V and 2 bases at J, with 14 bases between the two ends. CDR3 length: 16 amino acids. The V gene's germline CDR1 is SGHVS and CDR2 FNYEAQ. What was sequenced was whole blood. This TCR was sampled from an adult who was a healthcare worker with PCR-confirmed SARS-CoV-2 infection or an uninfected control (not recorded which). The chain is built from TRBV7-6 and TRBJ2-3; D is perhaps TRBD1 (6 bases). The CDR3 nucleotides read TGTGCCAGCAGCTTAAAAGTACAGGGATTCACAGATACGCAGTATTTT. Encoded protein: CASSLKVQGFTDTQYF.